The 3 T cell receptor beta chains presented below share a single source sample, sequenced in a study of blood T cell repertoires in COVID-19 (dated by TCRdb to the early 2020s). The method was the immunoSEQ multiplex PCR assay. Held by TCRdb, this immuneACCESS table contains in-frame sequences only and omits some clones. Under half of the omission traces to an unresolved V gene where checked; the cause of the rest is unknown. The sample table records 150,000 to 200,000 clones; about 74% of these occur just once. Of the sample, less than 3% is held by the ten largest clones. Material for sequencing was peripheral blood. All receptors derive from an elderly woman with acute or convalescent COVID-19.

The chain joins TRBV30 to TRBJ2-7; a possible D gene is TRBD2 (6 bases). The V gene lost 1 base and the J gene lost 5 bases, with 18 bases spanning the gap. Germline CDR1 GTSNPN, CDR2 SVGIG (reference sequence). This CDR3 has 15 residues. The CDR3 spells CAWSAGEQWDDEQYF. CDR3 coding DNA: TGTGCCTGGAGTGCGGGGGAACAGTGGGACGACGAGCAGTACTTC.

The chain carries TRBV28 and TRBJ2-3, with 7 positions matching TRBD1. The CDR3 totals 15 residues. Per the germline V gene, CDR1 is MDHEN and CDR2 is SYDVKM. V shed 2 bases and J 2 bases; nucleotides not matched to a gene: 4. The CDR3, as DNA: TGTGCCAGCAGTTTAGGGACAGCTTACACAGATACGCAGTATTTT. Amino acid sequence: CASSLGTAYTDTQYF.

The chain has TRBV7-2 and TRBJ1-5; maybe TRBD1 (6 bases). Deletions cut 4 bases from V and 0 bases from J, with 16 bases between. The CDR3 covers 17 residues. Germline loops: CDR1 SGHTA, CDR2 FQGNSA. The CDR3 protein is CASSWGRLQGSNQPQHF. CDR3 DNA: TGTGCCAGCAGCTGGGGCCGCTTACAGGGTAGCAATCAGCCCCAGCATTTT.